This paragraph reports one TCR beta chain. This may be a read error, as it is one base from a much larger clone. A read error is likely, as this CDR3 ends without the conserved phenylalanine or tryptophan. CDR1 and CDR2 from the germline V gene are MNHEY and SVGAGI. This CDR3 region has 16 residues. J was trimmed by 4 bases and V by 0 bases; bases with no gene match: 6. iRepertoire HTBI primers and Arm-PCR of CDR3 regions built TCR beta libraries. Per the authors' pipeline: From all samples, identification returned over 11 TRBJ and 60 to 80 TRBV segments. Each CDR3 protein is one row after TCRdb ran MiXCR on the multiplex PCR reads. The V and J calls were determined by TCRdb, not by the authors. The sample includes some 560,000 distinct CDR3 sequences, about 16% of them seen just once. This record belongs to a study of regulatory T cells in long-lasting Graves disease. As for time point: newly diagnosed GD, antithyroid drugs for less than 3 months. Researchers made the TCR library from RNA that was extracted from PBMCs.

Separately, the same data were catalogued under a study of T cells in Graves' hyperthyroidism and ophthalmopathy. From that paper: The HTBI primer set served for first-round RT-PCR of the TCR CDR3.

The source is a woman aged 40-60 years with Graves disease. The sample consisted of peripheral blood mononuclear cells (PBMCs), taken at new diagnosis, from a patient treated with antithyroid drugs. The chain combines TRBV6-5 with TRBJ1-1; 9 nucleotides line up with TRBD1. In nucleotides, the CDR3 is TGTGCCAGCAGTTACTCCACAGGGGGCTTACTCACTGAAGCTTTCCTT. The encoded protein is CASSYSTGGLLTEAFL.